This T cell receptor (beta chain) was identified in a study of neurological immune-mediated disorders. Using its own MiXCR run on the 5' RACE reads, TCRdb lists one record per CDR3 protein. The sample lists tens of thousands of distinct CDR3 sequences, almost 3.5% occurring once. This clonotype was seen at least ten times. Looked up from germline, CDR1 is MGHRA and CDR2 is YSYEKL. Unmatched junction bases numbered 6, after V lost 4 bases and J lost 3 bases. The CDR3 runs to 15 residues. The chain links TRBV4-1 to TRBJ2-5; 9 positions agree with TRBD1. The origin of this receptor is a man in his forties or fifties with multiple sclerosis. Sequencing was done on a sample of PBMCs. CDR3 sequence (DNA): TGCGCCAGCAGCCTTGGGACAGGGAGAGAAGAGACCCAGTACTTC. Protein sequence: CASSLGTGREETQYF.